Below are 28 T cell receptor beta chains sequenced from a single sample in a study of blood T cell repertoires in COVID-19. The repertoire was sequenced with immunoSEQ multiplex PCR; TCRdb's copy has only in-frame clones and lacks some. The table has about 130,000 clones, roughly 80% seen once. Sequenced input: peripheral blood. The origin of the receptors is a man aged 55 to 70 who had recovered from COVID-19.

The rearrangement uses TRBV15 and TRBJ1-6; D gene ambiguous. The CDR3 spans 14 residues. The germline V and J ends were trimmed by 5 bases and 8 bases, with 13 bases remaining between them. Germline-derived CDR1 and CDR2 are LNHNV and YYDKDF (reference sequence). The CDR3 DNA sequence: TGTGCCACCAGCGAGAGAGCCGATTATTCACCCCTCCACTTT. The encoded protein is CATSERADYSPLHF. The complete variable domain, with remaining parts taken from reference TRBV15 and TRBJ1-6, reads DAMVIQNPRYQVTQFGKPVTLSCSQTLNHNVMYWYQQKSSQAPKLLFHYYDKDFNNEADTPDNFQSRRPNTSFCFLDIRSPGLGDTAMYLCATSERADYSPLHFGNGTRLTVT.

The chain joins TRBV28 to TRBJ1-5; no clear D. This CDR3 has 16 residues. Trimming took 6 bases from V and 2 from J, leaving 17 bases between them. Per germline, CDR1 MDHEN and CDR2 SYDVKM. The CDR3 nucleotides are TGTGCCAGCAGGGGAATGGGAAGGGAGGGCAATCAGCCCCAGCATTTT. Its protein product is CASRGMGREGNQPQHF.

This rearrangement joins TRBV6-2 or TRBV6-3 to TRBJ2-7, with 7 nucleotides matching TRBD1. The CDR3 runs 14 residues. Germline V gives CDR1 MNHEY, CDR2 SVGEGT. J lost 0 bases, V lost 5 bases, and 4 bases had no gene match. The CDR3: CASSGTASSYEQYF. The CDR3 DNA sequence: TGTGCCAGCAGTGGGACAGCGAGCTCCTACGAGCAGTACTTC.

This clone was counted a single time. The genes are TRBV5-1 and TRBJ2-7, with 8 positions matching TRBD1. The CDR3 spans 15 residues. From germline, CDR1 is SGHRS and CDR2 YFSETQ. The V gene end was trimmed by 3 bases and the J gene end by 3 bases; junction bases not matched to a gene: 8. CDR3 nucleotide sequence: TGCGCCAGCAGCTCCGGGACAGGCGTCTACTACGAGCAGTACTTC. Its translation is CASSSGTGVYYEQYF.

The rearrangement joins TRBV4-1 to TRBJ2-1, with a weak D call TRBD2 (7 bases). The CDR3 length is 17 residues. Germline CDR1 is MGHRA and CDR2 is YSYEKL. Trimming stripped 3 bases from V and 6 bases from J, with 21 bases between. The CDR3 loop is CASSHPSGRGLGNEQFF. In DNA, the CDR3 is TGCGCCAGCAGCCATCCTTCGGGGCGGGGGCTAGGCAATGAGCAGTTCTTC.

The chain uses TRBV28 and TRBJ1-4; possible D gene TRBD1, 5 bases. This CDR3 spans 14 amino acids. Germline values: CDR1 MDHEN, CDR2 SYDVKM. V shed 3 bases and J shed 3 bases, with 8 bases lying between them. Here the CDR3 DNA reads TGTGCCAGCAGTTTCAGGGAAGCTAATGAAAAACTGTTTTTT. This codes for CASSFREANEKLFF.

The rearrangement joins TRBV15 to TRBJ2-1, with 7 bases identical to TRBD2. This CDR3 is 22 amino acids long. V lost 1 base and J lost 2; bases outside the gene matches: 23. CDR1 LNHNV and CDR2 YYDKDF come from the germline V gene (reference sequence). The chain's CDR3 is CATSRAPRSTASGPLTYNEQFF. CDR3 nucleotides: TGTGCCACCAGCAGAGCCCCCCGGAGCACAGCTAGCGGCCCCCTTACCTACAATGAGCAGTTCTTC. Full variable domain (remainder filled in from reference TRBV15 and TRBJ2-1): DAMVIQNPRYQVTQFGKPVTLSCSQTLNHNVMYWYQQKSSQAPKLLFHYYDKDFNNEADTPDNFQSRRPNTSFCFLDIRSPGLGDTAMYLCATSRAPRSTASGPLTYNEQFFGPGTRLTVL.

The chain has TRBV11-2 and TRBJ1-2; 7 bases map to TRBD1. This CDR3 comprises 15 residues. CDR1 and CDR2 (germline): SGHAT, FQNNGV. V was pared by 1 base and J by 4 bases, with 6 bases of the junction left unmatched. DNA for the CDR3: TGTGCCAGCAGCTTAGGGTTTAAGGGGGCCTATGGCTACACCTTC. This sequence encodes CASSLGFKGAYGYTF.

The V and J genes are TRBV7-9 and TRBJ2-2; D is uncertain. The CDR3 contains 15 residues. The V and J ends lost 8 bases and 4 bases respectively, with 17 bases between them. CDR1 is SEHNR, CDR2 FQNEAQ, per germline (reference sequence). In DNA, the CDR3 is TGTGCCAGCTTTCCTGGTTGGGCGACCACCGGGGAGCTGTTTTTT. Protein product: CASFPGWATTGELFF.

The CDR3 DNA is TGTGCCAGCAGCCCGCTCGGGCGGGGGGTGAACACCGGGGAGCTGTTTTTT. This translates into CASSPLGRGVNTGELFF. The chain combines TRBV14 with TRBJ2-2; 8 positions agree with TRBD2. Losses at the gene ends were 4 bases for V and 1 base for J; bases not matched to a gene: 8. In germline, CDR1 is SGHDN, CDR2 FVKESK. The CDR3 loop spans 17 amino acids.

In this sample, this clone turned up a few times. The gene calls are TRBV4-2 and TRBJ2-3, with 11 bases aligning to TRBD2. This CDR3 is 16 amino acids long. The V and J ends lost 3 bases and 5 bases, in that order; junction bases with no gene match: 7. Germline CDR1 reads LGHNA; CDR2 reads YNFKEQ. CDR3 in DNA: TGTGCCAGCAGCCATAGGGCTAGCGGGGGGAGAGATACGCAGTATTTT. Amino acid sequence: CASSHRASGGRDTQYF.

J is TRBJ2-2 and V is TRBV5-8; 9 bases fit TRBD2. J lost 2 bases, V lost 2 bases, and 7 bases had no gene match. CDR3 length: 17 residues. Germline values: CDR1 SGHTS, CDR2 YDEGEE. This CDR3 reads CASSFASGDPNTGELFF. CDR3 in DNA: TGTGCCAGCAGCTTTGCTAGCGGGGATCCTAACACCGGGGAGCTGTTTTTT.

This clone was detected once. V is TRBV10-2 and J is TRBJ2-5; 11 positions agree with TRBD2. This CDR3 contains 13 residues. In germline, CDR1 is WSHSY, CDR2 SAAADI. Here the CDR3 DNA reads TGCGCATGCGCACTAGCGGGAGTAGAGACCCAGTACTTC. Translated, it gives CACALAGVETQYF.

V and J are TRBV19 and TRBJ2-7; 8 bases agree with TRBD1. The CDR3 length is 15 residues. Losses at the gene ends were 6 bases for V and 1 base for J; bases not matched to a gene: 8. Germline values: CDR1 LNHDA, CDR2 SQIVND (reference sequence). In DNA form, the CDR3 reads TGTGCCAGTAGGGGCGGACAGGGATATTCCTACGAGCAGTACTTC. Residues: CASRGGQGYSYEQYF.

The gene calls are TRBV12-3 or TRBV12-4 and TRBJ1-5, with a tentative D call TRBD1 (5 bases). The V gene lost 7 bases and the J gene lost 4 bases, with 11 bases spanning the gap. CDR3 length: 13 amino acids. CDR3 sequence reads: CASTLGGNQPQHF. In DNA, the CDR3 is TGTGCCAGCACTCTGGGGGGTAATCAGCCCCAGCATTTT.

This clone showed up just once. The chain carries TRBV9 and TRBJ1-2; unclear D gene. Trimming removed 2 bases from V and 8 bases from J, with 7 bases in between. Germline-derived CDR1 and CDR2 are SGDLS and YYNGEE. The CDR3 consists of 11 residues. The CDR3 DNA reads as TGTGCCAGCAGCGTCGATGGCGGCTACACCTTC. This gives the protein CASSVDGGYTF.

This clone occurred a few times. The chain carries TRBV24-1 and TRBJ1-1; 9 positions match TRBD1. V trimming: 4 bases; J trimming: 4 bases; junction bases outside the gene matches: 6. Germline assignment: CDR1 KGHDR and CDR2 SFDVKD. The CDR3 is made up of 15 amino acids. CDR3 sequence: CATSDLGQGSTEAFF. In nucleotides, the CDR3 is TGTGCCACCAGTGACCTCGGACAGGGGAGCACTGAAGCTTTCTTT.

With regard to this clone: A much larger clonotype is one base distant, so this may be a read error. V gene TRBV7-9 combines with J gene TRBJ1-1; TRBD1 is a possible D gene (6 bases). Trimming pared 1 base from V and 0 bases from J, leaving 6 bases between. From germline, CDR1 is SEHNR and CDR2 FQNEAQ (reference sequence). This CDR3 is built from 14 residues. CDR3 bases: TGTGCCAGCAGCTTAGGGACAGTGAACACTGAAGCTTTCTTT. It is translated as CASSLGTVNTEAFF.

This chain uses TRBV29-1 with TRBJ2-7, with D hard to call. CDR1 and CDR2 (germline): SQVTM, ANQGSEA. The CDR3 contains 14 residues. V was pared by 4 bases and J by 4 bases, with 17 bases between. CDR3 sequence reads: CSVAATHVPYEQYF. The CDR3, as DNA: TGCAGCGTTGCCGCGACTCATGTCCCTTACGAGCAGTACTTC.

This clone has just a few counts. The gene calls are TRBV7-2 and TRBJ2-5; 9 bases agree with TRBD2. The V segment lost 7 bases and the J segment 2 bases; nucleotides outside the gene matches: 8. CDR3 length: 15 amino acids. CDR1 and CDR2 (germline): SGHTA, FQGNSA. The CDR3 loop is CASTRLAVFQETQYF. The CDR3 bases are TGTGCCAGCACCCGACTAGCGGTGTTTCAAGAGACCCAGTACTTC.

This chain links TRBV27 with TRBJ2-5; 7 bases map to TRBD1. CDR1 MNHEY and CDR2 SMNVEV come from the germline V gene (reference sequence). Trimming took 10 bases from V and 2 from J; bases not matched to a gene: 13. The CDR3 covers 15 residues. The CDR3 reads CATSQGMVGQETQYF. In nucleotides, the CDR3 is TGTGCCACTTCACAGGGGATGGTAGGGCAAGAGACCCAGTACTTC.

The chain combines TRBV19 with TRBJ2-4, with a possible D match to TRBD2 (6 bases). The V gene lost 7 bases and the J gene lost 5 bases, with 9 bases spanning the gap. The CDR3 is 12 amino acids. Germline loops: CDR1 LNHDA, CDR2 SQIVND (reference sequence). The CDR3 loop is CASKEGQNIQYF. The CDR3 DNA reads TGTGCCAGTAAGGAGGGTCAAAACATTCAGTACTTC.

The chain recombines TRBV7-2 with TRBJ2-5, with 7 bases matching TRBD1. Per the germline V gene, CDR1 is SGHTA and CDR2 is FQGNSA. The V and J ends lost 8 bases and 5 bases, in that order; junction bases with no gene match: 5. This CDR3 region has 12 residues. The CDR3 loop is CASGPTGETQYF. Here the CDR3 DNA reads TGTGCCAGCGGACCGACAGGGGAGACCCAGTACTTC.

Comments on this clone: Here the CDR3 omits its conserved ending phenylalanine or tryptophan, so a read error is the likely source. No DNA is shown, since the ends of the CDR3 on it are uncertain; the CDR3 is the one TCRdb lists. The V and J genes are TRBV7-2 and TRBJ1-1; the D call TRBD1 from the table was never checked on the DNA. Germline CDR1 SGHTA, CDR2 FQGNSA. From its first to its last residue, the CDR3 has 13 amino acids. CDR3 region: CASSLPGQVLYFG.

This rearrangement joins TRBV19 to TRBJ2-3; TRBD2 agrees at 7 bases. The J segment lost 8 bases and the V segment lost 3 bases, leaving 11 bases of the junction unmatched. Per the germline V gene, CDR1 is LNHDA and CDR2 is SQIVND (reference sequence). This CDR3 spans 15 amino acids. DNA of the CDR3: TGTGCCAGTAGTATCACCCGGACTAGTCTCGGTACGCAGTATTTT. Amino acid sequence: CASSITRTSLGTQYF.

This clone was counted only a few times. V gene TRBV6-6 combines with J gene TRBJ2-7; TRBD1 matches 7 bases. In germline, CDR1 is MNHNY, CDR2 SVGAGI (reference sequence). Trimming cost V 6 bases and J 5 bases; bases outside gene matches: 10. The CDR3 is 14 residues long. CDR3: CASSRTGEVDEQYF. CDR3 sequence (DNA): TGTGCCAGCAGCCGGACAGGAGAAGTCGACGAGCAGTACTTC.

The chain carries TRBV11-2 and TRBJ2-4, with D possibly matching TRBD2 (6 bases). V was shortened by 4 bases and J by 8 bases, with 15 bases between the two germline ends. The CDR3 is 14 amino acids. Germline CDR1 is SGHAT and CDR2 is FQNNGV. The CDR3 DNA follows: TGTGCCAGCAGCTCCCCCGTCGGGGGTGACATTCAGTACTTC. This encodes CASSSPVGGDIQYF.

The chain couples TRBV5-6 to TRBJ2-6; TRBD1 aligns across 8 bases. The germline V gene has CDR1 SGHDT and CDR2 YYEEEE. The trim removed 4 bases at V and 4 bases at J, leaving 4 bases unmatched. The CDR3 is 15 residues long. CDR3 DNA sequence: TGTGCCAGCAGCCCGACAGGGGTCGGGGCCAACGTCCTGACTTTC. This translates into CASSPTGVGANVLTF.